The rows below give T cell receptor beta chains drawn from one sample of a study of shared clonotypes between healthy human individuals. The repertoire was sequenced with immunoSEQ multiplex PCR; TCRdb's copy has only in-frame clones and lacks some. The data contain roughly 2 million clones, approximately 95% of them singletons. Material for sequencing was naive CD4+ T cells sorted from blood. The receptors here all came from a man aged 18 to 30 in good health. CDR3s include the opening cysteine and the closing phenylalanine or tryptophan. A D gene is named only where the DNA matches it firmly. Not all rows give a size; the values are once, few, many and, for expanded clones, a class.

d_gene	abundance	v_gene	j_gene	CDR3nt	CDR3aa
NA	NA	TRBV18	TRBJ2-5	TGTGCCAGCTCACCTTTTCAGGGTGAGACCCAGTACTTC	CASSPFQGETQYF
NA	NA	TRBV5-1	TRBJ2-3	TGCGCCAGCAGCTCCGATAAGGTGGGATCAGATACGCAGTATTTT	CASSSDKVGSDTQYF
NA	once	TRBV30	TRBJ2-5	TGTGCCTGGAGTGATCCAGGGGTCCAAGAGACCCAGTACTTC	CAWSDPGVQETQYF
NA	NA	TRBV10-3	TRBJ1-1	TGTGCCATCAGTGCTTTTGGGGGAAGGGCTGAAGCTTTCTTT	CAISAFGGRAEAFF
TRBD1	NA	TRBV28	TRBJ2-1	TGTGCCAGCAGTATACCGAGACAGGGGACCAAAAGTACCAATGAGCAGTTCTTC	CASSIPRQGTKSTNEQFF
NA	NA	TRBV5-6	TRBJ2-5	TGTGCCAGCAGCTTGGGTCTAGTTGAGACCCAGTACTTC	CASSLGLVETQYF
NA	NA	TRBV7-9	TRBJ2-2	TGTGCCAGCAGGGCGAGCCACCTAGGGACCGGGGAGCTGTTTTTT	CASRASHLGTGELFF
TRBD1	NA	TRBV4-3	TRBJ2-1	TGCGCCAGCAGCCAAGGTCTCGGACAGGCGTACAATGAGCAGTTCTTC	CASSQGLGQAYNEQFF
TRBD2	NA	TRBV6-1	TRBJ2-4	TGTGCCAGCAGGGGAGCGGGGCTAGCCAAAAACATTCAGTACTTC	CASRGAGLAKNIQYF
TRBD2	many	TRBV5-1	TRBJ2-5	TGCGCCAGCAGCCGGGGACTAGGGCAAGAGACCCAGTACTTC	CASSRGLGQETQYF
NA	NA	TRBV4-3	TRBJ2-1	TGCGCCAGCAGCCAAGAACGGCATTCCTACAATGAGCAGTTCTTC	CASSQERHSYNEQFF
NA	NA	TRBV7-6	TRBJ1-5	TGTGCCAGCAGCCAGAGGCCCTCGGATCAGCCCCAGCATTTT	CASSQRPSDQPQHF
TRBD2	once	TRBV10-2	TRBJ2-1	TGCGCCAGCAGTACTAGCGGGGGTTACAATGAGCAGTTCTTC	CASSTSGGYNEQFF
TRBD1	NA	TRBV6-5	TRBJ1-2	TGTGCCAGCAGTGCCGGACAGGGGGCTGGCTACACCTTC	CASSAGQGAGYTF
NA	NA	TRBV6-6	TRBJ1-4	TGTGCCAGCACCCAAAGGGGGGGGCAAGGGGAAAAACTGTTTTTT	CASTQRGGQGEKLFF
TRBD1	NA	TRBV6-5	TRBJ1-2	TGTGCCAGCAGTCAATCCGGGACAGGATTCTATGGCTACACCTTC	CASSQSGTGFYGYTF
NA	NA	TRBV5-1	TRBJ1-6	TGCGCCAGCAGCTTAGGCCTACAGGGTGAGGGTTCACCCCTCCACTTT	CASSLGLQGEGSPLHF
NA	NA	TRBV18	TRBJ2-7	TGTGCCAGCTCCCATGGGGAAGTCGGCTACGAGCAGTACTTC	CASSHGEVGYEQYF
TRBD1	NA	TRBV30	TRBJ1-2	TGTGCCTGGGGACCCCCTATCGGGACAGGGGCTCTCTATGGCTACACCTTC	CAWGPPIGTGALYGYTF
NA	NA	TRBV5-6	TRBJ2-2	TGTGCCAGCACCATGCAGGGGATTAACACCGGGGAGCTGTTTTTT	CASTMQGINTGELFF
NA	NA	TRBV2	TRBJ2-7	TGTGCCAGCAGTGTTATCGGGGTTTCCTACGAGCAGTACTTC	CASSVIGVSYEQYF
NA	NA	TRBV10-3	TRBJ1-5	TGTGCCATCAGTGAGTCAAGGGATTTGAATCAGCCCCAGCATTTT	CAISESRDLNQPQHF
NA	once	TRBV5-1	TRBJ1-2	TGCGCCAGCAGCTTAGATAGTCGCTATGGCTACACCTTC	CASSLDSRYGYTF
NA	NA	TRBV14	TRBJ1-3	TGTGCCAGCAGCCAACAGGCCTCTGGAAACACCATATATTTT	CASSQQASGNTIYF
NA	few	TRBV19	TRBJ1-5	TGTGCCAGTAACCCCAATTATAGCAATCAGCCCCAGCATTTT	CASNPNYSNQPQHF
TRBD1	NA	TRBV7-9	TRBJ2-7	TGTGCCAGCAGCACCTTCCCGGGACAGGAAGGGTACGAGCAGTACTTC	CASSTFPGQEGYEQYF
NA	NA	TRBV5-1	TRBJ2-2	TGCGCCAGCAGCTTGGCCCCGGAGACCGGGGAGCTGTTTTTT	CASSLAPETGELFF
NA	NA	TRBV18	TRBJ2-4	TGTGCCAGCTCACCCGGGACGGGAGAAAACATTCAGTACTTC	CASSPGTGENIQYF
NA	NA	TRBV10-3	TRBJ2-6	TGTGCCATCAGTGAGTCAGGGGGGAGCTGGAAGGCCAACGTCCTGACTTTC	CAISESGGSWKANVLTF
NA	NA	TRBV4-2	TRBJ1-2	TGTGCCAGCAGCCAAGATCTGGCAAACTATGGCTACACCTTC	CASSQDLANYGYTF
NA	once	TRBV4-1	TRBJ1-5	TGCGCCAGCAGCCAAGATGACTGGGGCAATCAGCCCCAGCATTTT	CASSQDDWGNQPQHF
TRBD2	NA	TRBV7-8	TRBJ2-3	TGTGCCAGCAGCTTCGCAACTAGCGGACTCACAGATACGCAGTATTTT	CASSFATSGLTDTQYF
NA	NA	TRBV30	TRBJ1-4	TGTGCCTGGAGTACAGGGAAGAATAATGAAAAACTGTTTTTT	CAWSTGKNNEKLFF
TRBD1	NA	TRBV5-1	TRBJ1-2	TGCGCCAGCAGCTTAACGAGGGGGCTGTCGAACTATGGCTACACCTTC	CASSLTRGLSNYGYTF
NA	once	TRBV5-1	TRBJ2-1	TGCGCCAGCAGCTTGCCCCGGGATGAGCAGTTCTTC	CASSLPRDEQFF
TRBD1	NA	TRBV30	TRBJ2-7	TGTGCCTGGAGTGACCGGGACAGGGCCTACGAGCAGTACTTC	CAWSDRDRAYEQYF
NA	NA	TRBV5-4	TRBJ2-2	TGTGCCAGCAGCGACCAGAGACAGGCCTTCCGGGAGCTGTTTTTT	CASSDQRQAFRELFF
TRBD1	NA	TRBV10-3	TRBJ2-6	TGTGCCATCAGTGGAAGAGGGGGCGGATTCGACCACGTCCTGACTTTC	CAISGRGGGFDHVLTF
NA	NA	TRBV28	TRBJ2-6	TGTGCCAGCAGTTTAGCAGCCTCTGGGGCCAACGTCCTGACTTTC	CASSLAASGANVLTF
TRBD2	NA	TRBV5-1	TRBJ2-7	TGCGCCAGCAGACTAGCGGGTGGTAAATTGTACTACGAGCAGTACTTC	CASRLAGGKLYYEQYF
TRBD1	NA	TRBV5-4	TRBJ1-1	TGTGCCAGCAGCTTGGCGGGACAGGGGGACCCTGAAGCTTTCTTT	CASSLAGQGDPEAFF
TRBD1	NA	TRBV4-1	TRBJ1-2	TGCGCCAGCAGCCAAGACAGGGGGCTAAACTATGGCTACACCTTC	CASSQDRGLNYGYTF
NA	NA	TRBV7-9	TRBJ2-3	TGTGCCAGCAGCCCGGAGAGTCCCACAGATACGCAGTATTTT	CASSPESPTDTQYF
TRBD2	NA	TRBV5-4	TRBJ2-3	TGTGCCAGCAGCTCCGGGGGGACTAGCACAGATACGCAGTATTTT	CASSSGGTSTDTQYF
NA	NA	TRBV19	TRBJ1-5	TGTGCCAGTGCACTGGACAGAACCTATCAGCCCCAGCATTTT	CASALDRTYQPQHF
TRBD2	NA	TRBV18	TRBJ2-7	TGTGCCAGCTCCCCGACTAGCGCGGCTTCCTACGAGCAGTACTTC	CASSPTSAASYEQYF
TRBD2	once	TRBV7-8	TRBJ2-7	TGTGCCAGCAGCTTAGCGTCAGTAGCGGGAGCGTACGAGCAGTACTTC	CASSLASVAGAYEQYF
NA	once	TRBV2	TRBJ2-3	TGTGCCAGCAGCCCATTGACAGGATCAGATACGCAGTATTTT	CASSPLTGSDTQYF
NA	once	TRBV5-1	TRBJ2-7	TGCGCCAGCAGCTTAGAGGGGTCCTACGAGCAGTACTTC	CASSLEGSYEQYF
NA	NA	TRBV10-3	TRBJ2-7	TGTGCCATCAGTGAGGCGGGGGCTTACTACGAGCAGTACTTC	CAISEAGAYYEQYF
NA	NA	TRBV6-4	TRBJ2-1	TGTGCCAGCAGTAGCGGTGAGCCCCCCTATGAGCAGTTCTTC	CASSSGEPPYEQFF
NA	NA	TRBV2	TRBJ1-3	TGTGCCAGCAGTCTCGGTCTTAGCTCTGGAAACACCATATATTTT	CASSLGLSSGNTIYF
TRBD1	NA	TRBV19	TRBJ1-1	TGTGCCAGTAGTACCGGGACAGGGGGTCGGGCTGAAGCTTTCTTT	CASSTGTGGRAEAFF
NA	NA	TRBV5-1	TRBJ2-7	TGCGCCAGCAGCCCGGATGGGACGGGGACCTACGAGCAGTACTTC	CASSPDGTGTYEQYF
NA	once	TRBV6-5	TRBJ2-3	TGTGCCAGCAGTACGATAGATACGCAGTATTTT	CASSTIDTQYF
NA	NA	TRBV5-1	TRBJ2-3	TGCGCCAGCAGCTTGGGGGGACTTAGCACAGATACGCAGTATTTT	CASSLGGLSTDTQYF
NA	NA	TRBV11-2	TRBJ2-3	TGTGCCAGCAGCTTAGAGGGGCACGGGGGATACAGGGCTTTT	CASSLEGHGGYRAF
TRBD1	NA	TRBV5-1	TRBJ1-1	TGCGCCAGCAGCTTGATGGGTCAGGGGGTTGGTGAAGCTTTCTTT	CASSLMGQGVGEAFF
TRBD2	NA	TRBV30	TRBJ2-1	TGTGCCTGGAGTGTAAGGTCAAGCGGGATCCGCTCCTACAATGAGCAGTTCTTC	CAWSVRSSGIRSYNEQFF